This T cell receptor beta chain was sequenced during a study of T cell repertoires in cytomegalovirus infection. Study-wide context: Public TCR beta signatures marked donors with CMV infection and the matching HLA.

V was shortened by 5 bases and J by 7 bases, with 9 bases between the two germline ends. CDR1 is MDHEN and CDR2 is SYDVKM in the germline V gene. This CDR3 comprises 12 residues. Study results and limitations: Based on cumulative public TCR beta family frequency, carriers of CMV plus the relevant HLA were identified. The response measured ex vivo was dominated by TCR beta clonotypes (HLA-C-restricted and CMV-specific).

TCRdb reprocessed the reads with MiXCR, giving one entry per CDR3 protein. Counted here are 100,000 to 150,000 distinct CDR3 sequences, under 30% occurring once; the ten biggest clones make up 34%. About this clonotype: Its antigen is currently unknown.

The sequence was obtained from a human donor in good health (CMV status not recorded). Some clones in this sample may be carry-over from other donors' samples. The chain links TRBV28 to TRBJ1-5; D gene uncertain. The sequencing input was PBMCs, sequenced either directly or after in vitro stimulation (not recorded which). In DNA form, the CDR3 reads TGTGCCAGCAGTAACGTCAGGCAGCCCCAGCATTTT. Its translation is CASSNVRQPQHF.